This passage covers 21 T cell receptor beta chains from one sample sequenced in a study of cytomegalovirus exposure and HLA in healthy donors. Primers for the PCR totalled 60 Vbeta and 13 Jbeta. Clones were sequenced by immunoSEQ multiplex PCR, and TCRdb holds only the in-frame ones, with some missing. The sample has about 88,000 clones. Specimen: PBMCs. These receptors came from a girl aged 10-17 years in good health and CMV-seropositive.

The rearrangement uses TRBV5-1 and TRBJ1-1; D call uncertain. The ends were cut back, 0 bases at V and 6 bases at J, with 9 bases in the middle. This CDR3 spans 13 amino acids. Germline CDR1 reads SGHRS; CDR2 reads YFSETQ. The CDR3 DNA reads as TGCGCCAGCAGCTTGGGGAGGGCCGCTGAAGCTTTCTTT. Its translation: CASSLGRAAEAFF.

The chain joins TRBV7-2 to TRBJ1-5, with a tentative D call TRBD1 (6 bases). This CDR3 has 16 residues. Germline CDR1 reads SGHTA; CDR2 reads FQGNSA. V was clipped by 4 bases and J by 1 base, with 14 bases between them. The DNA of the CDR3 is TGTGCCAGCAGCTCCTGGGGGGGGCCAAGCAATCAGCCCCAGCATTTT. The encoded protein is CASSSWGGPSNQPQHF.

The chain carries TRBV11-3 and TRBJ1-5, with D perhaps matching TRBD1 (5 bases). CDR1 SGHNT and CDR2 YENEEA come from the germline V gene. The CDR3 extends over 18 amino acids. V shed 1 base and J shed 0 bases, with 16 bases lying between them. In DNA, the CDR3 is TGTGCCAGCAGCTTAGGTTTGAGGAGCAGGGATAGCAATCAGCCCCAGCATTTT. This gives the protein CASSLGLRSRDSNQPQHF. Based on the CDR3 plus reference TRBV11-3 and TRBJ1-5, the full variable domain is EAGVVQSPRYKIIEKKQPVAFWCNPISGHNTLYWYLQNLGQGPELLIRYENEEAVDDSQLPKDRFSAERLKGVDSTLKIQPAELGDSAVYLCASSLGLRSRDSNQPQHFGDGTRLSIL.

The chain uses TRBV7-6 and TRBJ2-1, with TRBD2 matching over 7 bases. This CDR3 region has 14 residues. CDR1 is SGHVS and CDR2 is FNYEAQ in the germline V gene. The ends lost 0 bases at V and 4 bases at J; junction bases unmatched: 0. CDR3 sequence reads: CASSLAGGYNEQFF. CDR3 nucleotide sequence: TGTGCCAGCAGCTTAGCGGGGGGGTACAATGAGCAGTTCTTC.

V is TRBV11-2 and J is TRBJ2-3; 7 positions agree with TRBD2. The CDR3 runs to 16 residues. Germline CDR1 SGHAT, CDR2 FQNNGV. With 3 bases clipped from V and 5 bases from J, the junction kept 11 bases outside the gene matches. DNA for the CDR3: TGTGCCAGCAGCTTTGAGGGTGGCGGGGGAGGAGATACGCAGTATTTT. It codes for CASSFEGGGGGDTQYF.

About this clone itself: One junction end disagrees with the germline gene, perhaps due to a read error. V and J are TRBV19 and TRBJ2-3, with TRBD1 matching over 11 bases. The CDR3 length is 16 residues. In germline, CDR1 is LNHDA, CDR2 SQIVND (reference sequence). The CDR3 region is CASRIGTGGPTDTQYF. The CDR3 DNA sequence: TGTGCCAGTAGGATAGGGACAGGGGGTCCCACAGATACGCAGTATTTT.

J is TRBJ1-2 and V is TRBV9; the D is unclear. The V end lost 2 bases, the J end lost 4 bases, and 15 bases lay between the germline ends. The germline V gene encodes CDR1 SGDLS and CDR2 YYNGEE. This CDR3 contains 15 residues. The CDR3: CASSVGPFPGYGYTF. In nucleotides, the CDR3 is TGTGCCAGCAGCGTCGGCCCCTTCCCGGGCTATGGCTACACCTTC.

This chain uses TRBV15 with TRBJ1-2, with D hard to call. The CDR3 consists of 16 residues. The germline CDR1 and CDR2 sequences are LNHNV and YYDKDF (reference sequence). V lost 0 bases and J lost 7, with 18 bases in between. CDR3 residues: CATSRDRKEKLTGYTF. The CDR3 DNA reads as TGTGCCACCAGCAGAGATCGCAAGGAGAAATTAACTGGCTACACCTTC.

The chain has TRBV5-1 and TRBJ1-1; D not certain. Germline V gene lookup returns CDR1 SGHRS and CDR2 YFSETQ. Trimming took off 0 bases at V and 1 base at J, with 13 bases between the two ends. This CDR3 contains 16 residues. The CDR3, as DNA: TGCGCCAGCAGCTTGGAGGCGGTTCATACGAACACTGAAGCTTTCTTT. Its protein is CASSLEAVHTNTEAFF.

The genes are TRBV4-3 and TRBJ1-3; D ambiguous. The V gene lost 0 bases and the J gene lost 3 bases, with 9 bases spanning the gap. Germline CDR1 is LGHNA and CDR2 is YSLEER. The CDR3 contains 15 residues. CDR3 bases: TGCGCCAGCAGCCAAGATCGTCCTGTTGGAAACACCATATATTTT. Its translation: CASSQDRPVGNTIYF.

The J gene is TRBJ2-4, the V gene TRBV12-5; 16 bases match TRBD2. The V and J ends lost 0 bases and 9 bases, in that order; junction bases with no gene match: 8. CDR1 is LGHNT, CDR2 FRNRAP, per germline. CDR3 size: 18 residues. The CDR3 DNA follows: TGTGCTAGTGGTTTGGTACCCGGGACTAGCGGGGGGGAGAGCATTCAGTACTTC. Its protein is CASGLVPGTSGGESIQYF.

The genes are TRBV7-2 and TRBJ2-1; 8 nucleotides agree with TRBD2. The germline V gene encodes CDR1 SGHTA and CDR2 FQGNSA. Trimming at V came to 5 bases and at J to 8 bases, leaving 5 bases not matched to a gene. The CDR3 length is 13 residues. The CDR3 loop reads CASSDWRGDEQFF. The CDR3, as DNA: TGTGCCAGCAGCGATTGGCGGGGGGATGAGCAGTTCTTC.

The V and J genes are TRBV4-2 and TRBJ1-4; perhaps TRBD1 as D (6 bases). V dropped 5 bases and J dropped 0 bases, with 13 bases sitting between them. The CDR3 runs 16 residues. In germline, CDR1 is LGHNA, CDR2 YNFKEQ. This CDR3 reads CASSTRTAATNEKLFF. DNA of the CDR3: TGTGCCAGCAGCACCCGGACAGCTGCAACTAATGAAAAACTGTTTTTT.

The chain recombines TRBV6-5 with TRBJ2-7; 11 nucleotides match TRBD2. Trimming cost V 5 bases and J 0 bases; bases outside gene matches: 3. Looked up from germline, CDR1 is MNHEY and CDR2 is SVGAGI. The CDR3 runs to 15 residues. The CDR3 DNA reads TGTGCCAGCAGTATGGGACTAGCGGACTCCTACGAGCAGTACTTC. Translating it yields CASSMGLADSYEQYF.

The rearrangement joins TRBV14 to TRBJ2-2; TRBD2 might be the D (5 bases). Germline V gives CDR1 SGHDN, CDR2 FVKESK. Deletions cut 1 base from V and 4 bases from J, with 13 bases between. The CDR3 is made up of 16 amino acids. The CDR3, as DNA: TGTGCCAGCAGCCAAGTCGGGGTTGGGAGCACCGGGGAGCTGTTTTTT. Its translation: CASSQVGVGSTGELFF.

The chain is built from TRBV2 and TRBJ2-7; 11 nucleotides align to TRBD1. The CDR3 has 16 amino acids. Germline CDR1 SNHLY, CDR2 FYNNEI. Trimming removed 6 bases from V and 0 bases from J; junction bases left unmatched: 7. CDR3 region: CASSWTGGPSSYEQYF. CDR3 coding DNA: TGTGCCAGCAGCTGGACAGGGGGCCCTAGCTCCTACGAGCAGTACTTC.

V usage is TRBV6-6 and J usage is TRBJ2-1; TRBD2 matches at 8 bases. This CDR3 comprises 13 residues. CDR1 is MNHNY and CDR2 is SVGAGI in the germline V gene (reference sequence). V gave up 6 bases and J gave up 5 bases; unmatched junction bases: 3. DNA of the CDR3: TGTGCCAGCAGCCCGGGGGGGCACAATGAGCAGTTCTTC. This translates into CASSPGGHNEQFF.

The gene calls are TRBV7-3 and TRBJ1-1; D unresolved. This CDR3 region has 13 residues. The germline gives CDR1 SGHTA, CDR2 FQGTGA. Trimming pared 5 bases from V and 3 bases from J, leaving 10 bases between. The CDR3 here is CASSLRRDTEAFF. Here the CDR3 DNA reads TGTGCCAGCAGCCTGCGGAGAGACACTGAAGCTTTCTTT.

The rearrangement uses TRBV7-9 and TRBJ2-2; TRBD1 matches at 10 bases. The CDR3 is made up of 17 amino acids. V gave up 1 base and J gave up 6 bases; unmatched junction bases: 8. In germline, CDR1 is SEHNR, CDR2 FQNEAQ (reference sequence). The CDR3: CASSLGGQGIRPGELFF. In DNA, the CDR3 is TGTGCCAGCAGCTTAGGGGGACAGGGGATACGTCCCGGGGAGCTGTTTTTT.

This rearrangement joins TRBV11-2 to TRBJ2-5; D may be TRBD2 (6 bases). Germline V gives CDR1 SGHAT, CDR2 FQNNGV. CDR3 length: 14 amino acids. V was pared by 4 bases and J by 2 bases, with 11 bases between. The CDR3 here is CASSSLAEQETQYF. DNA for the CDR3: TGTGCCAGCAGCTCCTTAGCGGAACAAGAGACCCAGTACTTC.

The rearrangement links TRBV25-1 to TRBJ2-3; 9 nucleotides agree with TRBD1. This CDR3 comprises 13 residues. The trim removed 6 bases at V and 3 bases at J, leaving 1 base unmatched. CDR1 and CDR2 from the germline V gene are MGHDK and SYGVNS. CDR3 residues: CASRGQGTDTQYF. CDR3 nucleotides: TGTGCCAGCAGAGGACAGGGGACAGATACGCAGTATTTT.